The clone carrying this T cell receptor beta chain was seen a single time. Antigen specificity is unknown. Here immunoSEQ multiplex PCR was the method, and the copy in TCRdb shows in-frame clones only, minus some. The repertoire includes 170,000 or so clones, 90% of them detected once, and roughly 1.6% sits in the top ten. The germline V gene encodes CDR1 SGHAT and CDR2 FQDESV (reference sequence). The CDR3 length is 15 residues. V was trimmed by 5 bases and J by 1 base, leaving 11 bases between them. The entry originates in a study of T cell responses to AZD1222 COVID-19 vaccine. About the research overall: Researchers grouped second doses given at about 4 or about 12 weeks into one pool. Study-wide results and limits: At 160-218 and 743-854, vaccine-associated CD4 TCRs were dominant, and they spanned spike.

The chain links TRBV11-1 to TRBJ2-2; perhaps D is TRBD1 or TRBD2 (5 bases each). The starting material was peripheral blood, obtained on day 0 of AZD1222 vaccination. This clonotype originated in an adult in good health. The CDR3: CASSLGDVNTGELFF. The CDR3 DNA sequence: TGTGCCAGCAGCCTGGGGGACGTGAACACCGGGGAGCTGTTTTTT.